Listed here are 28 T cell receptor beta chains from one sample, sequenced in a study of shared clonotypes between healthy human individuals. Sequenced by immunoSEQ multiplex PCR; TCRdb stores in-frame clones only, minus some. This table has about 2,100,000 clones, approximately 94% appearing once. CD45RO-negative, CCR7-selected cells formed the naive CD8 fraction, which excluded terminally differentiated effector memory CD45RA+ cells. The sequenced material came from naive CD8+ T cells from PBMCs. The receptors were gathered from a man between 18 and 35 years old in good health. Some clones in this sample may be carry-over from other donors' samples.

The V gene is TRBV27, the J gene TRBJ1-1, with D unresolved. In germline, CDR1 is MNHEY, CDR2 SMNVEV (reference sequence). Trimming took off 5 bases at V and 4 bases at J, with 20 bases between the two ends. CDR3 size: 16 residues. For the CDR3, the DNA is TGTGCCAGCAGTCCAGCAGGCCTCCTTGGGAGCACTGAAGCTTTCTTT. Its protein is CASSPAGLLGSTEAFF.

This chain uses TRBV9 with TRBJ2-1, with D perhaps matching TRBD1 (6 bases). The V and J ends lost 7 bases and 1 base respectively, with 12 bases between them. This CDR3 region has 14 residues. CDR1 is SGDLS, CDR2 YYNGEE, per germline. In DNA, the CDR3 is TGTGCCAGCCAGGGGATTAAGTCCTACAATGAGCAGTTCTTC. Translating it yields CASQGIKSYNEQFF.

The V gene is TRBV5-6, the J gene TRBJ2-7; perhaps D is TRBD1 or TRBD2 (5 bases each). V gave up 0 bases and J gave up 9 bases, with 10 bases separating them. CDR3 length equals 12 residues. Germline CDR1 reads SGHDT; CDR2 reads YYEEEE. CDR3 region: CASSLAGATQYF. The DNA of the CDR3 is TGTGCCAGCAGCTTGGCCGGGGCCACGCAGTACTTC.

Here the CDR3 reads CASSSRLSGPNEQFF. The CDR3, as DNA: TGTGCCAGCAGCTCCCGACTTTCGGGACCGAATGAGCAGTTCTTC. J is TRBJ2-1 and V is TRBV7-3; the D call may be TRBD1 or TRBD2 (5 bases each). The germline V gene has CDR1 SGHTA and CDR2 FQGTGA. This CDR3 is 15 amino acids long. Trimming stripped 4 bases from V and 7 bases from J, with 17 bases between.

The rearrangement uses TRBV7-9 and TRBJ2-3, with TRBD2 identical over 9 bases. Germline V gives CDR1 SEHNR, CDR2 FQNEAQ (reference sequence). The CDR3 is 16 amino acids. V shed 4 bases and J 2 bases; nucleotides not matched to a gene: 7. The CDR3 bases are TGTGCCAGCAGCTCCGCTAGCGGGGTGTACACAGATACGCAGTATTTT. Translated, it gives CASSSASGVYTDTQYF.

The chain joins TRBV19 to TRBJ2-1; weak D call: TRBD2 (6 bases). The CDR3 sequence is 14 residues long. Germline V CDR1 and CDR2: LNHDA, SQIVND (reference sequence). Trimming took off 9 bases at V and 2 bases at J, with 14 bases between the two ends. Here the CDR3 DNA reads TGTGCCAGCCTTCCCGCGGGACCCTACAATGAGCAGTTCTTC. Its protein is CASLPAGPYNEQFF.

The chain uses TRBV6-5 and TRBJ2-7; no firm D call. The CDR3 loop spans 12 amino acids. Germline assignment: CDR1 MNHEY and CDR2 SVGAGI. The V gene lost 6 bases and the J gene lost 5 bases, with 11 bases spanning the gap. The CDR3 loop is CASSHDQNEQYF. The CDR3 coding sequence is TGTGCCAGCAGCCACGACCAAAACGAGCAGTACTTC.

The V and J genes are TRBV5-1 and TRBJ2-7; 11 positions match TRBD2. V lost 3 bases, J lost 4 bases, and 9 bases stayed unmatched. Germline V gives CDR1 SGHRS, CDR2 YFSETQ. CDR3 length: 16 amino acids. The CDR3 DNA follows: TGCGCCAGCAGCTCCTCACTAGCGGGAGTTAGGTACGAGCAGTACTTC. It codes for CASSSSLAGVRYEQYF.

For the CDR3, the DNA is TGTGCCAGCAGCCCTAGGGCTAGCGGGTACAATGAGCAGTTCTTC. Amino acid sequence: CASSPRASGYNEQFF. The gene calls are TRBV6-5 and TRBJ2-1; 8 bases match TRBD2. Per the germline V gene, CDR1 is MNHEY and CDR2 is SVGAGI. V trimming: 6 bases; J trimming: 4 bases; junction bases outside the gene matches: 8. CDR3 length equals 15 residues.

This sequence joins TRBV11-1 and TRBJ2-7; 7 bases fit TRBD1. J gave up 4 bases and V 0 bases, and 9 bases lay outside the gene matches. The CDR3 is made up of 16 amino acids. The V gene's germline CDR1 is SGHAT and CDR2 FQDESV (reference sequence). This CDR3 reads CASSLAFSGGVYEQYF. In DNA, the CDR3 is TGTGCCAGCAGCTTAGCTTTTTCAGGGGGAGTGTACGAGCAGTACTTC.

This clone was observed once. The rearrangement links TRBV27 to TRBJ2-1; TRBD1 matches at 7 bases. The CDR3 has 16 amino acids. Germline lookup yields CDR1 MNHEY and CDR2 SMNVEV (reference sequence). J lost 3 bases, V lost 5 bases, and 10 bases had no gene match. The CDR3 sequence is CASSPLDRSNYNEQFF. CDR3 coding DNA: TGTGCCAGCAGTCCACTGGACAGGTCAAACTACAATGAGCAGTTCTTC.

V usage is TRBV18 and J usage is TRBJ2-5; a weak D match, TRBD1 (5 bases). Germline CDR1 reads KGHSH; CDR2 reads LQKENI. The CDR3 is 17 residues long. The ends were cut back, 4 bases at V and 4 bases at J, with 22 bases in the middle. The CDR3 nucleotides read TGTGCCAGCTCACGGTACAAGGGTCCAGGGATCCGAGAGACCCAGTACTTC. It yields the protein CASSRYKGPGIRETQYF. Full variable domain (remainder filled in from reference TRBV18 and TRBJ2-5): NAGVMQNPRHLVRRRGQEARLRCSPMKGHSHVYWYRQLPEEGLKFMVYLQKENIIDESGMPKERFSAEFPKEGPSILRIQQVVRGDSAAYFCASSRYKGPGIRETQYFGPGTRLLVL.

The CDR3 nucleotides read TGTGCCAGCAGCTTGCGGCGGGAGTTGGAGACCGGGGAGCTGTTTTTT. Protein product: CASSLRRELETGELFF. The chain is built from TRBV5-4 and TRBJ2-2; 7 positions match TRBD2. The CDR3 consists of 16 residues. Per the germline V gene, CDR1 is SGHNT and CDR2 is YYREEE (reference sequence). V trimming: 1 base; J trimming: 5 bases; junction bases outside the gene matches: 8.

This chain uses TRBV7-9 with TRBJ1-5; 8 nucleotides agree with TRBD1. V trimming: 5 bases; J trimming: 0 bases; junction bases outside the gene matches: 6. Germline V gene data show CDR1 as SEHNR and CDR2 as FQNEAQ (reference sequence). CDR3 length: 16 amino acids. This chain's CDR3 is CASSDTRGPSNQPQHF. The CDR3 region has the DNA TGTGCCAGCAGCGATACCAGGGGGCCTAGCAATCAGCCCCAGCATTTT.

The CDR3 spells CASRPVRTGPPTEAFF. The CDR3 bases are TGCGCCAGCAGACCCGTCCGAACAGGGCCTCCCACTGAAGCTTTCTTT. The gene calls are TRBV4-1 and TRBJ1-1; maybe TRBD1 (6 bases). This CDR3 contains 16 residues. Germline values: CDR1 MGHRA, CDR2 YSYEKL. V gave up 6 bases and J gave up 4 bases, with 21 bases separating them.

The chain employs TRBV9 and TRBJ2-7; D is ambiguous. Trimming took off 1 base at V and 4 bases at J, with 15 bases between the two ends. Germline assignment: CDR1 SGDLS and CDR2 YYNGEE. The CDR3 covers 15 residues. The CDR3 region has the DNA TGTGCCAGCAGCGTATCGAGTGGGCCGGAATACGAGCAGTACTTC. It codes for CASSVSSGPEYEQYF.

The V call is TRBV2, the J call TRBJ2-5; possibly TRBD2 for D (6 bases). The V end was cut by 3 bases, the J end by 5 bases, with 13 bases between. CDR3 size: 14 residues. Germline CDR1 is SNHLY and CDR2 is FYNNEI. The CDR3 sequence: CASSDVGSGETQYF. DNA for the CDR3: TGTGCCAGCAGTGATGTGGGGAGCGGGGAGACCCAGTACTTC.

The chain is built from TRBV11-2 and TRBJ2-1; weak D call: TRBD1 (5 bases). Germline values: CDR1 SGHAT, CDR2 FQNNGV. Trimming stripped 1 base from V and 6 bases from J, with 10 bases between. This CDR3 comprises 14 residues. CDR3 residues: CASSLVVQGNEQFF. CDR3 bases: TGTGCCAGCAGCTTAGTGGTCCAGGGCAATGAGCAGTTCTTC. Full variable domain (outside the CDR3, taken from reference TRBV11-2 and TRBJ2-1): EAGVAQSPRYKIIEKRQSVAFWCNPISGHATLYWYQQILGQGPKLLIQFQNNGVVDDSQLPKDRFSAERLKGVDSTLKIQPAKLEDSAVYLCASSLVVQGNEQFFGPGTRLTVL.

The chain links TRBV7-9 to TRBJ2-7; no clear D. The CDR3 loop spans 12 amino acids. V dropped 2 bases and J dropped 6 bases, with 8 bases sitting between them. Germline V gene sequence: CDR1 SEHNR, CDR2 FQNEAQ (reference sequence). The CDR3 DNA follows: TGTGCCAGCAGCTTAATAACAGTCGAGCAGTACTTC. Translated: CASSLITVEQYF.

Comments on this clone: The same CDR3 can be traced to other DNA sequences in this sample. The V call is TRBV30, the J call TRBJ2-5; TRBD1 matches 7 bases. The J call is uncertain, as TRBJ2-7 better fits the DNA end. CDR1 is GTSNPN, CDR2 SVGIG, per germline (reference sequence). CDR3 length equals 14 residues. The CDR3, as DNA: TGTGCCTGGAGTGTGGGTACAGGGGCCTACGAGCAGTACTTC. Protein sequence: CAWSVGTGAYEQYF.

This clone was counted a single time. The chain couples TRBV28 to TRBJ2-3, with TRBD1 matching 7 bases. The CDR3 consists of 15 residues. Germline values: CDR1 MDHEN, CDR2 SYDVKM. V was clipped by 10 bases and J by 3 bases; unmatched bases: 13. The DNA for the CDR3 is TGTGCCACCCTATACAGGGGTGGGGTGACAGATACGCAGTATTTT. Translation: CATLYRGGVTDTQYF.

This clone is a singleton in its sample. The chain uses TRBV5-4 and TRBJ2-7, with TRBD1 matching over 8 bases. With 3 bases clipped from V and 5 bases from J, the junction kept 7 bases outside the gene matches. CDR1 and CDR2 (germline): SGHNT, YYREEE (reference sequence). This CDR3 contains 14 residues. As DNA, the CDR3 is TGTGCCAGCAGCTCCCAACAGGGGGTCGACGAGCAGTACTTC. Its translation: CASSSQQGVDEQYF.

DNA of the CDR3: TGTGCCAGCAGCCAAGCTCCGGGTGACGAGCAGTACTTC. Encoded protein: CASSQAPGDEQYF. The chain has TRBV14 and TRBJ2-7, with D unresolved. Trimming stripped 1 base from V and 5 bases from J, with 9 bases between. Per the germline V gene, CDR1 is SGHDN and CDR2 is FVKESK. The CDR3 is made up of 13 amino acids.

The rearrangement joins TRBV2 to TRBJ2-7; 9 positions agree with TRBD1. Germline V gives CDR1 SNHLY, CDR2 FYNNEI. V shed 4 bases, J shed 2 bases, and the junction held 3 bases outside the gene matches. This CDR3 spans 14 amino acids. CDR3 DNA: TGTGCCAGCAGTGGCGGGGACAGGGCCTACGAGCAGTACTTC. The encoded protein is CASSGGDRAYEQYF.

The chain couples TRBV27 to TRBJ2-1; D possibly corresponds to TRBD2 (5 bases). V was cut by 4 bases and J by 5 bases, with 15 bases left in between. Germline lookup yields CDR1 MNHEY and CDR2 SMNVEV (reference sequence). This CDR3 has 15 residues. The CDR3 sequence is CASSSPEERNNEQFF. In DNA, the CDR3 is TGTGCCAGCAGTTCACCCGAGGAGCGGAACAATGAGCAGTTCTTC.

This clone was found once. Other DNA sequences from this sample encode an identical CDR3 as well. The chain couples TRBV5-1 to TRBJ2-1; 11 bases agree with TRBD2. With V trimmed by 4 bases and J by 2 bases, 2 bases remained unmatched. Germline CDR1 SGHRS, CDR2 YFSETQ. The CDR3 length is 15 residues. The CDR3 protein is CASSPTSGAYNEQFF. For the CDR3, the DNA is TGCGCCAGCAGCCCGACTAGCGGGGCCTACAATGAGCAGTTCTTC. Combining the CDR3 with reference TRBV5-1 and TRBJ2-1 gives the whole variable domain KAGVTQTPRYLIKTRGQQVTLSCSPISGHRSVSWYQQTPGQGLQFLFEYFSETQRNKGNFPGRFSGRQFSNSRSEMNVSTLELGDSALYLCASSPTSGAYNEQFFGPGTRLTVL.

The chain links TRBV27 to TRBJ1-2, with D maybe TRBD1 (5 bases). The germline CDR1 and CDR2 sequences are MNHEY and SMNVEV (reference sequence). Trimming stripped 2 bases from V and 5 bases from J, with 18 bases between. The CDR3 has 16 residues. CDR3 amino acids: CASSLNGASSAYGYTF. CDR3 in DNA: TGTGCCAGCAGTTTAAATGGGGCCTCCTCCGCATATGGCTACACCTTC.

This CDR3 reads CASYGTRHNEQFF. DNA of the CDR3: TGTGCCAGCTACGGGACAAGACACAATGAGCAGTTCTTC. The chain joins TRBV27 to TRBJ2-1; D perhaps matches TRBD1 (6 bases). Germline V CDR1 and CDR2: MNHEY, SMNVEV (reference sequence). V was clipped by 8 bases and J by 5 bases, with 13 bases between them. This CDR3 has 13 amino acids.